This TCR beta chain was sequenced in a study of neurological immune-mediated disorders. 5'RACE with 10-nucleotide random UMIs generated the cDNA. From the 5' RACE reads, TCRdb called clonotypes with MiXCR, one entry per CDR3 protein. The sample includes tens of thousands of distinct CDR3 sequences, about 13% of them seen just once. Points from the study as a whole: It was HTLV-1-associated myelopathy that showed the most TCR clonal expansion, while multiple sclerosis showed the least, falling below healthy controls.

The V gene's germline CDR1 is SGHTA and CDR2 FQGNSA. This CDR3 contains 15 residues. V shed 5 bases and J 4 bases; nucleotides not matched to a gene: 10. This clonotype was observed at least ten times. No antigen is known for it. The chain is built from TRBV7-2 and TRBJ1-2, with 7 bases fitting TRBD1. What was sequenced was PBMCs. This clonotype originated in a woman in her sixties with HTLV-1-associated myelopathy (HAM/TSP). CDR3 in amino acids: CASSGRDSLPYGYTF. For the CDR3, the DNA is TGTGCCAGCAGCGGCAGGGACAGCCTTCCCTATGGCTACACCTTC.